These 26 T cell receptor beta chains came from one sample sequenced in a study of blood T cell repertoires in COVID-19. TCRdb's table, derived via immunoSEQ multiplex PCR, lists solely in-frame clones and lacks some. Of around 200,000 clones listed, 84% are singletons. Material: peripheral blood. All receptors derive from a woman older than 75 with active or convalescent COVID-19.

The gene calls are TRBV15 and TRBJ2-7; TRBD2 might be the D (6 bases). The CDR3 loop spans 15 amino acids. V lost 5 bases to trimming and J lost 3 bases, with 17 bases between them. The germline CDR1 and CDR2 sequences are LNHNV and YYDKDF (reference sequence). The CDR3 sequence is CATSGGAGIYYEQYF. CDR3 coding DNA: TGTGCCACCAGCGGAGGGGCGGGAATATACTACGAGCAGTACTTC.

V usage is TRBV29-1 and J usage is TRBJ2-2; 8 nucleotides line up with TRBD2. This CDR3 spans 14 amino acids. Germline CDR1 and CDR2: SQVTM and ANQGSEA. The junction had 6 bases not matched to a gene; V was cut back by 4 bases and J by 5 bases. CDR3 nucleotides: TGCAGCGTTGCAGCGGGAGCGCGAACCGGGGAGCTGTTTTTT. It codes for CSVAAGARTGELFF.

This clone is a singleton in its sample. This rearrangement joins TRBV7-2 to TRBJ2-1, with D possibly matching TRBD2 (6 bases). Germline values: CDR1 SGHTA, CDR2 FQGNSA. The CDR3 covers 13 residues. V gave up 5 bases and J gave up 1 base, with 6 bases separating them. CDR3 loop: CASSRESYNEQFF. CDR3 bases: TGTGCCAGCAGCCGGGAGTCCTACAATGAGCAGTTCTTC.

The rearrangement links TRBV5-1 to TRBJ2-1, with TRBD1 matching over 8 bases. Germline V lookup: CDR1 SGHRS, CDR2 YFSETQ. Trimming removed 7 bases from V and 10 bases from J; junction bases left unmatched: 19. The length of the CDR3 is 16 residues. The CDR3 region is CASGQGISTATGEQFF. CDR3 DNA sequence: TGCGCCAGCGGACAGGGAATTAGTACCGCTACAGGGGAGCAGTTCTTC.

The V call is TRBV5-4, the J call TRBJ2-3; 10 bases align to TRBD2. The CDR3 has 15 amino acids. V was clipped by 5 bases and J by 3 bases; unmatched bases: 6. CDR1 is SGHNT and CDR2 is YYREEE in the germline V gene (reference sequence). The CDR3 spells CASRVGLAATDTQYF. The CDR3, as DNA: TGTGCCAGCAGGGTAGGACTAGCGGCTACAGATACGCAGTATTTT.

The gene calls are TRBV10-1 and TRBJ2-7; 10 positions agree with TRBD2. The CDR3 has 16 amino acids. CDR1 is WNHNN, CDR2 SYGVQD, per germline (reference sequence). V lost 9 bases, J lost 2 bases, and 13 bases stayed unmatched. The DNA of the CDR3 is TGCGCCAGGGCTAGCGGGAGCTCGTTAAAGGCCTACGAGCAGTACTTC. It specifies CARASGSSLKAYEQYF.

The V gene is TRBV9, the J gene TRBJ2-7, with 8 bases lining up with TRBD2. V shed 0 bases, J shed 6 bases, and the junction held 8 bases outside the gene matches. Germline assignment: CDR1 SGDLS and CDR2 YYNGEE. The CDR3 runs 15 residues. Here the CDR3 DNA reads TGTGCCAGCAGCGTAGGACCAGCGGGAGTGCGCGAGCAGTACTTC. Translating gives CASSVGPAGVREQYF.

The chain joins TRBV7-2 to TRBJ2-5, with 11 positions matching TRBD2. J lost 4 bases, V lost 3 bases, and 4 bases had no gene match. The length of the CDR3 is 15 residues. Per germline, CDR1 SGHTA and CDR2 FQGNSA. CDR3 coding DNA: TGTGCCAGCAGCTTCTTTAGCGGGGGGGGAGAGACCCAGTACTTC. It specifies CASSFFSGGGETQYF.

The V call is TRBV7-3, the J call TRBJ2-5; 7 positions agree with TRBD2. Germline V gene sequence: CDR1 SGHTA, CDR2 FQGTGA. The trim removed 2 bases at V and 9 bases at J, leaving 9 bases unmatched. The CDR3 extends over 14 amino acids. CDR3 nucleotide sequence: TGTGCCAGCAGCTTAGGGGCTAGCGGCTCGGCCCAGTACTTC. This sequence encodes CASSLGASGSAQYF. Using reference TRBV7-3 and TRBJ2-5 for the parts outside the CDR3, the full variable domain is GAGVSQTPSNKVTEKGKYVELRCDPISGHTALYWYRQSLGQGPEFLIYFQGTGAADDSGLPNDRFFAVRPEGSVSTLKIQRTERGDSAVYLCASSLGASGSAQYFGPGTRLLVL.

This clone appeared a single time. The CDR3 sequence: CASSWRGLGGAEQFF. CDR3 DNA: TGTGCCAGCAGCTGGAGAGGGTTGGGGGGGGCAGAGCAGTTCTTC. V usage is TRBV7-2 and J usage is TRBJ2-1, with D possibly TRBD2 on 7 matching bases. Germline assignment: CDR1 SGHTA and CDR2 FQGNSA. V was cut by 4 bases and J by 10 bases, with 20 bases left in between. The CDR3 is 15 residues long.

V and J are TRBV6-5 and TRBJ1-4; a weak D match, TRBD1 (6 bases). The germline V and J ends were trimmed by 4 bases and 6 bases, with 12 bases remaining between them. This CDR3 has 14 amino acids. The germline CDR1 and CDR2 sequences are MNHEY and SVGAGI. The CDR3 nucleotides read TGTGCCAGCAGTTTACAGGGAATGGATGAAAAACTGTTTTTT. As protein: CASSLQGMDEKLFF.

The chain couples TRBV11-1 to TRBJ1-1; a possible D gene is TRBD1 (6 bases). V was clipped by 4 bases and J by 4 bases, with 10 bases between them. CDR1 and CDR2 from the germline V gene are SGHAT and FQDESV (reference sequence). This CDR3 contains 13 residues. This chain's CDR3 is CASSYTGTTEAFF. Here the CDR3 DNA reads TGTGCCAGCAGCTATACAGGGACCACTGAAGCTTTCTTT.

The chain employs TRBV25-1 and TRBJ2-1; 10 bases map to TRBD2. This CDR3 is built from 14 residues. Germline loops: CDR1 MGHDK, CDR2 SYGVNS. With 3 bases clipped from V and 8 bases from J, the junction kept 4 bases outside the gene matches. CDR3 DNA: TGTGCCAGCAGTGACAGCGGGAGGGCCCATGAGCAGTTCTTC. It specifies CASSDSGRAHEQFF. Full variable domain (remainder filled in from reference TRBV25-1 and TRBJ2-1): EADIYQTPRYLVIGTGKKITLECSQTMGHDKMYWYQQDPGMELHLIHYSYGVNSTEKGDLSSESTVSRIRTEHFPLTLESARPSHTSQYLCASSDSGRAHEQFFGPGTRLTVL.

The rearrangement joins TRBV19 to TRBJ2-3; D perhaps matches TRBD1 (6 bases). Per germline, CDR1 LNHDA and CDR2 SQIVND (reference sequence). The length of the CDR3 is 15 residues. The V gene lost 4 bases and the J gene lost 7 bases, with 18 bases spanning the gap. As DNA, the CDR3 is TGTGCCAGTAGTAGCGCGCAGGGGACACGACATACGCAGTATTTT. This sequence encodes CASSSAQGTRHTQYF.

This clone was found a few times. The chain carries TRBV6-6 and TRBJ1-2; D call uncertain. The CDR3 is 13 residues long. Trimming removed 6 bases at V and 1 base at J, with 9 bases between. CDR1 is MNHNY, CDR2 SVGAGI, per germline (reference sequence). Here the CDR3 reads CASSPGGNYGYTF. The CDR3 nucleotides read TGTGCCAGCAGCCCCGGAGGTAACTATGGCTACACCTTC.

V and J are TRBV5-6 and TRBJ2-6; the D is unclear. The CDR3 has 17 amino acids. Trimming left V 0 bases short and J 0 bases short, with 10 bases between. Germline V lookup: CDR1 SGHDT, CDR2 YYEEEE. The CDR3 is CASSLGVANSGANVLTF. CDR3 nucleotide sequence: TGTGCCAGCAGCTTGGGGGTAGCCAACTCTGGGGCCAACGTCCTGACTTTC.

The chain is built from TRBV24-1 and TRBJ2-3; tentative D call: TRBD2 (6 bases). Per germline, CDR1 KGHDR and CDR2 SFDVKD. V lost 6 bases, J lost 0 bases, and 12 bases lay in between. The CDR3 is 15 residues long. CDR3 bases: TGTGCCACCAGTCCCTCGGGACTGAGCACAGATACGCAGTATTTT. Translated, it gives CATSPSGLSTDTQYF.

The V gene is TRBV4-1, the J gene TRBJ2-5; 7 bases are shared with TRBD2. V gave up 3 bases and J gave up 1 base; unmatched junction bases: 8. The germline gives CDR1 MGHRA, CDR2 YSYEKL. This CDR3 is built from 16 residues. CDR3 region: CASSQVSAGFQETQYF. The CDR3 nucleotides read TGCGCCAGCAGCCAGGTTTCAGCGGGGTTCCAAGAGACCCAGTACTTC.

The genes are TRBV19 and TRBJ2-1, with no clear D. V was pared by 5 bases and J by 0 bases, with 8 bases between. Germline assignment: CDR1 LNHDA and CDR2 SQIVND (reference sequence). The CDR3 runs 14 residues. The DNA of the CDR3 is TGTGCCAGTAGTGCCCACAACTCCTACAATGAGCAGTTCTTC. It is translated as CASSAHNSYNEQFF. Together with reference TRBV19 and TRBJ2-1, the CDR3 gives the full variable domain: DGGITQSPKYLFRKEGQNVTLSCEQNLNHDAMYWYRQDPGQGLRLIYYSQIVNDFQKGDIAEGYSVSREKKESFPLTVTSAQKNPTAFYLCASSAHNSYNEQFFGPGTRLTVL.

The chain uses TRBV9 and TRBJ2-3; 12 nucleotides agree with TRBD2. V trimming: 4 bases; J trimming: 0 bases; junction bases outside the gene matches: 9. The CDR3 length is 18 residues. The germline CDR1 and CDR2 sequences are SGDLS and YYNGEE. This CDR3 reads CASSLGLAGRSSTDTQYF. The CDR3 DNA sequence: TGTGCCAGCAGCCTCGGACTAGCGGGGAGATCTAGCACAGATACGCAGTATTTT.

The V and J genes are TRBV6-2 or TRBV6-3 and TRBJ1-5; TRBD1 aligns across 11 bases. The J segment lost 2 bases and the V segment lost 4 bases, leaving 7 bases of the junction unmatched. The CDR3 consists of 17 residues. The germline CDR1 and CDR2 sequences are MNHEY and SVGEGT. CDR3 coding DNA: TGTGCCAGCAGTTCCGGACAGGGGGCTCTGGGCAATCAGCCCCAGCATTTT. Amino acids: CASSSGQGALGNQPQHF.

The chain couples TRBV2 to TRBJ2-1, with 7 bases aligning to TRBD2. V shed 5 bases and J 7 bases; nucleotides not matched to a gene: 5. Germline values: CDR1 SNHLY, CDR2 FYNNEI. This CDR3 contains 13 residues. CDR3 region: CASSSWGGNEQFF. For the CDR3, the DNA is TGTGCCAGCAGTTCCTGGGGGGGGAATGAGCAGTTCTTC.

The chain recombines TRBV6-5 with TRBJ2-5; 11 nucleotides align to TRBD2. V trimming: 6 bases; J trimming: 5 bases; junction bases outside the gene matches: 8. The germline V gene has CDR1 MNHEY and CDR2 SVGAGI. This CDR3 region has 15 residues. The CDR3 is CASSLTSGSGETQYF. The CDR3, as DNA: TGTGCCAGCAGCCTAACTAGCGGGAGTGGCGAGACCCAGTACTTC.

The rearrangement uses TRBV30 and TRBJ2-5; 9 nucleotides agree with TRBD2. The V segment lost 5 bases and the J segment 7 bases; nucleotides outside the gene matches: 8. In germline, CDR1 is GTSNPN, CDR2 SVGIG (reference sequence). The CDR3 is made up of 13 amino acids. DNA of the CDR3: TGTGCCTGGGAACTAGCGGGCGTGGGGACCCAGTACTTC. Translated: CAWELAGVGTQYF.

The chain employs TRBV3-1 (or the pseudogene TRBV3-2) and TRBJ1-2; D perhaps matches TRBD1 (5 bases). Deletions cut 2 bases from V and 9 bases from J, with 19 bases between. CDR1 LGHDT and CDR2 YNNKEL come from the germline V gene (reference sequence). This CDR3 has 15 residues. The CDR3 nucleotides read TGTGCCAGCAGCCAATGGGAGGGACCGAGATCGAGCTACACCTTC. Translation gives CASSQWEGPRSSYTF.

CDR3 DNA sequence: TGCGCCAGCAGTCAATCTTATAAGGGGCCCTACGAGCAGTACTTC. Its translation is CASSQSYKGPYEQYF. This chain uses TRBV23-1 with TRBJ2-7, with D tentatively TRBD1 (5 bases). TRBV23-1 is an ORF; its function is uncertain. Trimming pared 0 bases from V and 2 bases from J, leaving 11 bases between. The CDR3 contains 15 residues.